A single sample is the source of the 21 T cell receptor beta chains below, sequenced in a study of OX40 agonist ivuxolimab in advanced cancers. Method: immunoSEQ multiplex PCR; TCRdb's copy keeps in-frame clones and lacks some. The table has 45,000 to 60,000 clones, around nine tenths seen once; the top ten hold more than 5%. The sample in question was CD4+ or CD8+ T cells sorted from blood, obtained in a trial of the OX40 agonist ivuxolimab. These receptor sequences come from an adult with an advanced solid tumor such as melanoma, head and neck, liver or kidney cancer.

The rearrangement joins TRBV15 to TRBJ2-5; D call uncertain. This CDR3 has 17 residues. The V gene lost 1 base and the J gene lost 1 base, with 16 bases spanning the gap. Germline values: CDR1 LNHNV, CDR2 YYDKDF (reference sequence). CDR3 DNA: TGTGCCACCAGCAGAGTGGGGATGGGATACCCCCAAGAGACCCAGTACTTC. This sequence encodes CATSRVGMGYPQETQYF.

The V call is TRBV7-9, the J call TRBJ2-1, with TRBD2 matching 8 bases. Germline V gene data show CDR1 as SEHNR and CDR2 as FQNEAQ (reference sequence). The CDR3 spans 16 residues. The junction had 10 bases not matched to a gene; V was cut back by 5 bases and J by 4 bases. CDR3 nucleotides: TGTGCCAGCAGCCCTCCGGGACTAGAGGATTACAATGAGCAGTTCTTC. Encoded protein: CASSPPGLEDYNEQFF.

This chain uses TRBV7-8 with TRBJ1-1, with TRBD1 matching 7 bases. The CDR3 spans 14 residues. The germline V gene has CDR1 SGHVS and CDR2 FQNEAQ. The V and J ends lost 1 base and 1 base, in that order; junction bases with no gene match: 0. The CDR3 is CASSLGTGNTEAFF. Here the CDR3 DNA reads TGTGCCAGCAGCTTAGGGACAGGGAACACTGAAGCTTTCTTT. Supplemented by reference TRBV7-8 and TRBJ1-1, the full variable domain reads GAGVSQSPRYKVAKRGQDVALRCDPISGHVSLFWYQQALGQGPEFLTYFQNEAQLDKSGLPSDRFFAERPEGSVSTLKIQRTQQEDSAVYLCASSLGTGNTEAFFGQGTRLTVV.

The chain has TRBV5-4 and TRBJ1-5, with D unresolved. Germline CDR1 is SGHNT and CDR2 is YYREEE (reference sequence). The CDR3 length is 13 residues. V lost 0 bases, J lost 4 bases, and 5 bases lay in between. The CDR3 sequence: CASSLDVNQPQHF. The DNA of the CDR3 is TGTGCCAGCAGCTTGGATGTAAATCAGCCCCAGCATTTT. The full variable domain, with the rest looked up from reference TRBV5-4 and TRBJ1-5, is ETGVTQSPTHLIKTRGQQVTLRCSSQSGHNTVSWYQQALGQGPQFIFQYYREEENGRGNFPPRFSGLQFPNYSSELNVNALELDDSALYLCASSLDVNQPQHFGDGTRLSIL.

Only one count was recorded for this clone. This chain uses TRBV27 with TRBJ2-1; D not certain. The CDR3 runs 19 residues. CDR1 MNHEY and CDR2 SMNVEV come from the germline V gene (reference sequence). The V end was cut by 7 bases, the J end by 4 bases, with 29 bases between. CDR3 nucleotides: TGTGCCAGCACCCCGTCCGATGGTCGGGTAGAAGGGCCGTACAATGAGCAGTTCTTC. Its protein is CASTPSDGRVEGPYNEQFF.

There are a few counts of this clone. This chain uses TRBV29-1 with TRBJ1-3; unclear D gene. Trimming cost V 4 bases and J 2 bases, with 9 bases left between them. Germline V gives CDR1 SQVTM, CDR2 ANQGSEA. There are 13 residues in the CDR3. Here the CDR3 reads CSVGKEAGNTIYF. CDR3 bases: TGCAGCGTTGGCAAGGAAGCTGGAAACACCATATATTTT.

This clone came up once. The V call is TRBV6-1, the J call TRBJ2-7; D is perhaps TRBD2 (6 bases). The germline V gene has CDR1 MNHNS and CDR2 SASEGT. CDR3 length equals 16 residues. Trimming took 4 bases from V and 3 from J, leaving 19 bases between them. The CDR3 coding sequence is TGTGCCAGCAGTGGGGGCGGAGGGCAGTGGGACTACGAGCAGTACTTC. This gives the protein CASSGGGGQWDYEQYF.

In its sample, this clone is medium-sized. The chain couples TRBV5-4 to TRBJ1-2, with a tentative D call TRBD1 (6 bases). Trimming pared 0 bases from V and 7 bases from J, leaving 10 bases between. Germline CDR1 and CDR2: SGHNT and YYREEE (reference sequence). This CDR3 has 13 amino acids. The CDR3 DNA reads TGTGCCAGCAGCTTGGACGGAGGGGGTGGCTACACCTTC. This sequence encodes CASSLDGGGGYTF.

The gene calls are TRBV7-9 and TRBJ2-7; 7 bases fit TRBD1. Germline V gene data show CDR1 as SEHNR and CDR2 as FQNEAQ (reference sequence). The ends lost 5 bases at V and 0 bases at J; junction bases unmatched: 4. This CDR3 region has 14 residues. The CDR3 spells CASSHRDSSYEQYF. The CDR3 nucleotides read TGTGCCAGCAGCCACCGGGACAGCTCCTACGAGCAGTACTTC.

The V call is TRBV27, the J call TRBJ2-7, with a tentative D call TRBD2 (6 bases). The CDR3 has 15 amino acids. The ends were cut back, 2 bases at V and 4 bases at J, with 15 bases in the middle. CDR1 MNHEY and CDR2 SMNVEV come from the germline V gene (reference sequence). Written as DNA, the CDR3 is TGTGCCAGCAGTTTAGTACCGGGGGTGGTTTACGAGCAGTACTTC. The encoded protein is CASSLVPGVVYEQYF.

The rearrangement uses TRBV7-9 and TRBJ2-3, with 8 bases lining up with TRBD2. The length of the CDR3 is 17 residues. Germline values: CDR1 SEHNR, CDR2 FQNEAQ (reference sequence). Germline trimming cut 4 bases from V and 2 bases from J; bases unmatched to any gene: 11. The CDR3 nucleotides are TGTGCCAGCAGCTCAAAGTCGGGAGGGAGCTACACAGATACGCAGTATTTT. It specifies CASSSKSGGSYTDTQYF.

The gene calls are TRBV7-9 and TRBJ2-5, with TRBD2 matching 10 bases. With V trimmed by 5 bases and J by 2 bases, 14 bases remained unmatched. Germline V gene data show CDR1 as SEHNR and CDR2 as FQNEAQ (reference sequence). This CDR3 contains 18 residues. In DNA form, the CDR3 reads TGTGCCAGCAGCGAAGTCCCCGGGACTAGCGTATATCAAGAGACCCAGTACTTC. The encoded protein is CASSEVPGTSVYQETQYF. The full variable domain, its missing parts supplied by reference TRBV7-9 and TRBJ2-5, is DTGVSQNPRHKITKRGQNVTFRCDPISEHNRLYWYRQTLGQGPEFLTYFQNEAQLEKSRLLSDRFSAERPKGSFSTLEIQRTEQGDSAMYLCASSEVPGTSVYQETQYFGPGTRLLVL.

The gene calls are TRBV6-5 and TRBJ1-2; D unresolved. The germline V gene has CDR1 MNHEY and CDR2 SVGAGI. V dropped 0 bases and J dropped 7 bases, with 15 bases sitting between them. This CDR3 is 15 amino acids long. The CDR3 here is CASSYSTETFAGYTF. The CDR3 DNA is TGTGCCAGCAGTTACTCGACCGAGACCTTTGCTGGCTACACCTTC.

The chain couples TRBV4-1 to TRBJ2-2; D uncertain. The CDR3 length is 15 residues. Trimming took off 0 bases at V and 3 bases at J, with 8 bases between the two ends. Germline CDR1 and CDR2: MGHRA and YSYEKL. CDR3 protein: CASSQEAGYTGELFF. For the CDR3, the DNA is TGCGCCAGCAGCCAAGAAGCCGGCTACACCGGGGAGCTGTTTTTT.

This chain uses TRBV4-1 with TRBJ2-7, with TRBD2 matching 10 bases. The CDR3 length is 15 residues. CDR1 and CDR2 (germline): MGHRA, YSYEKL. The V gene end was trimmed by 1 base and the J gene end by 7 bases; junction bases not matched to a gene: 7. CDR3 in DNA: TGCGCCAGCAGCCAAGCTACTAGCGGGGCCTTGGAGCAGTACTTC. Protein product: CASSQATSGALEQYF.

CDR3 loop: CASSIFFTGAYNEQFF. In DNA, the CDR3 is TGTGCCAGTAGTATCTTCTTTACAGGGGCCTACAATGAGCAGTTCTTC. The V call is TRBV19, the J call TRBJ2-1, with 7 bases aligning to TRBD1. Germline trimming cut 3 bases from V and 2 bases from J; bases unmatched to any gene: 7. The CDR3 length is 16 residues. Germline V CDR1 and CDR2: LNHDA, SQIVND (reference sequence).

V gene TRBV6-1 combines with J gene TRBJ1-1; unclear D gene. This CDR3 contains 11 residues. Trimming took off 7 bases at V and 11 bases at J, with 14 bases between the two ends. Germline lookup yields CDR1 MNHNS and CDR2 SASEGT. The CDR3 sequence is CASIINGEAFF. The CDR3 DNA reads as TGTGCCAGCATCATCAATGGTGAGGCTTTCTTT.

This clone was detected once. The V gene is TRBV7-2, the J gene TRBJ2-7; 7 positions match TRBD2. Losses at the gene ends were 1 base for V and 2 bases for J; bases not matched to a gene: 2. Germline CDR1 reads SGHTA; CDR2 reads FQGNSA. This CDR3 spans 14 amino acids. The CDR3 DNA reads as TGTGCCAGCAGCTTAGGGGGAGGGCCCTACGAGCAGTACTTC. Translated, it gives CASSLGGGPYEQYF.

The rearrangement links TRBV29-1 to TRBJ2-1, with no clear D. This CDR3 region has 10 residues. The germline V and J ends were trimmed by 3 bases and 7 bases, with 4 bases remaining between them. Germline V gene sequence: CDR1 SQVTM, CDR2 ANQGSEA. Here the CDR3 DNA reads TGCAGCGTTGAGGGAAATGAGCAGTTCTTC. The encoded protein is CSVEGNEQFF.

This rearrangement joins TRBV9 to TRBJ2-5; 10 nucleotides agree with TRBD2. V dropped 0 bases and J dropped 5; count of bases not matched to a gene: 4. CDR1 SGDLS and CDR2 YYNGEE come from the germline V gene. The CDR3 length is 15 residues. The CDR3 coding sequence is TGTGCCAGCAGCGTAGGACTAGCGGGTGTCGAGACCCAGTACTTC. Translating gives CASSVGLAGVETQYF. Supplemented by reference TRBV9 and TRBJ2-5, the full variable domain reads DSGVTQTPKHLITATGQRVTLRCSPRSGDLSVYWYQQSLDQGLQFLIQYYNGEERAKGNILERFSAQQFPDLHSELNLSSLELGDSALYFCASSVGLAGVETQYFGPGTRLLVL.

The rearrangement uses TRBV5-6 and TRBJ1-2; D ambiguous. CDR1 and CDR2 (germline): SGHDT, YYEEEE. The V end lost 4 bases, the J end lost 8 bases, and 9 bases lay between the germline ends. The CDR3 consists of 11 residues. The CDR3 loop reads CASSRVNGYTF. Written as DNA, the CDR3 is TGTGCCAGCAGCCGTGTAAACGGCTACACCTTC.